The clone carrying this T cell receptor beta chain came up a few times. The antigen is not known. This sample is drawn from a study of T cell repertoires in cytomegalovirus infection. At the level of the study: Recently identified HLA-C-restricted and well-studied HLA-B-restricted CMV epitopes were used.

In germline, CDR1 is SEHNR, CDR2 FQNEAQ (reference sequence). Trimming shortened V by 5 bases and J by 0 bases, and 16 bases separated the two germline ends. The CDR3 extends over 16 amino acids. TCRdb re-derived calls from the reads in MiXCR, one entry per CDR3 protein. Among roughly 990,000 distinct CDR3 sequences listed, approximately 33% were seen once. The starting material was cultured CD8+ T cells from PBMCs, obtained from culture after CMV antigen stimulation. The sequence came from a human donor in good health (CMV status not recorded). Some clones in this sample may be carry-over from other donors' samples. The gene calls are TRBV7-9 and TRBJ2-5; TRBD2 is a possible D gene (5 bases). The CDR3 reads CASSTRGSPDQETQYF. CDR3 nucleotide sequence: TGTGCCAGCAGCACCCGGGGTAGCCCCGACCAAGAGACCCAGTACTTC.